The 3 T cell receptor beta chains listed next were all sequenced from one sample in a study of blood T cell repertoires in COVID-19. Measured with immunoSEQ multiplex PCR; TCRdb has only the in-frame clones, and not every one. The sample has fewer than 90,000 clones, more than 75% seen once. Material for sequencing was peripheral blood. These receptors were taken from a human donor in a cohort sampled during active COVID-19.

This clone was counted only a few times. The rearrangement links TRBV5-4 to TRBJ2-2; TRBD2 matches at 15 bases. Germline V gene data show CDR1 as SGHNT and CDR2 as YYREEE (reference sequence). Trimming removed 4 bases from V and 5 bases from J; junction bases left unmatched: 3. The CDR3 spans 16 residues. The CDR3 nucleotides read TGTGCCAGCAGCCTCGGGACTAGCGGGAGGACCGGGGAGCTGTTTTTT. The encoded protein is CASSLGTSGRTGELFF.

V usage is TRBV28 and J usage is TRBJ2-1; 10 bases fit TRBD2. CDR1 and CDR2 from the germline V gene are MDHEN and SYDVKM. This CDR3 is 15 amino acids long. V dropped 6 bases and J dropped 1; count of bases not matched to a gene: 3. The CDR3 spells CASSPAGGSYNEQFF. In DNA, the CDR3 is TGTGCCAGCAGCCCAGCGGGGGGGTCCTACAATGAGCAGTTCTTC.

V is TRBV6-5 and J is TRBJ1-5, with TRBD1 matching over 7 bases. The CDR3 contains 13 residues. The germline V gene encodes CDR1 MNHEY and CDR2 SVGAGI. After removal of 5 bases from V and 6 bases from J, the junction contained 4 bases not matched to a gene. CDR3 protein: CASSNRGAQPQHF. In DNA form, the CDR3 reads TGTGCCAGCAGTAACAGGGGTGCTCAGCCCCAGCATTTT.